Listed below are T cell receptor beta chains from one sample, sequenced in a study of lymphopenia after photon versus proton radiotherapy. The repertoire was sequenced with immunoSEQ multiplex PCR; TCRdb's copy has only in-frame clones and lacks some. The table lists 20,000 or so clones, about nine tenths of them singletons. The sample in question was peripheral blood, obtained from a patient treated with proton-based radiotherapy. The source is a woman aged 70-85 years with pancreatic cancer. Some clones in this sample may be carry-over from other donors' samples. CDR3s leave out the opening cysteine and the closing phenylalanine or tryptophan.

J: TRBJ2-4; V: TRBV18; CDR3: ASSTGSRDQNIQY
J: TRBJ2-3; V: TRBV30; CDR3: ASTSGRTDTQY
J: TRBJ1-1; V: TRBV5-1; CDR3: ASSSSGGNTEAF
J: TRBJ1-5; V: TRBV19; CDR3: ASNPQGAGNQPQH
J: TRBJ2-1; V: TRBV10-3; CDR3: AISEPTLYNEQF
J: TRBJ1-2; V: TRBV4-3; CDR3: ASSQDGANYGYT
J: TRBJ2-2; V: TRBV11-1; CDR3: ASSLEAAGELF
J: TRBJ2-3; V: TRBV19; CDR3: ASSISHRGSTDTQY
J: TRBJ2-7; V: TRBV7-9; CDR3: ASSLASPFYEQY
J: TRBJ1-6; V: TRBV6-5; CDR3: ASRLLNSPLH
J: TRBJ2-2; V: TRBV9; CDR3: ASTDKNTGELF
J: TRBJ1-1; V: TRBV5-1; CDR3: ASSGSPNTEAF
J: TRBJ1-4; V: TRBV7-9; CDR3: ASSLVSGGTGHEKLF